This T cell receptor beta chain was sequenced during a study of cytomegalovirus exposure and HLA in healthy donors. With 60 Vbeta and 13 Jbeta primers, the PCR was carried out. Sequencing was performed with immunoSEQ multiplex PCR; in TCRdb, only in-frame clones are kept and a portion is missing. This repertoire includes more than 140,000 clones. V lost 3 bases and J lost 5; bases outside the gene matches: 7. CDR1 SGHKS and CDR2 YYEKEE come from the germline V gene (reference sequence). The CDR3 loop spans 16 amino acids. V is TRBV5-5 and J is TRBJ2-2, with 10 positions matching TRBD2. The sequenced sample consisted of PBMCs. This receptor was obtained from a woman aged 18-35 years in good health and CMV-seronegative. The CDR3 sequence is CASSSPSGSMTGELFF. The CDR3 DNA reads as TGTGCCAGCAGCTCTCCTAGCGGGAGTATGACCGGGGAGCTGTTTTTT.